This T cell receptor beta chain is from a study of T cell responses to AZD1222 COVID-19 vaccine listed by TCRdb under 2021. Describing the broader study: AZD1222 recipients given second doses at about 4 weeks or at about 12 weeks were pooled, since spike-specific TCR depth and breadth were not found to differ between the two schedules. A total of under 250 trial participants underwent TCR sequencing, of whom about 200 had received two doses of AZD1222 and approximately 26 had received two doses of the MenACWY control vaccine. Trial participants were enrolled by age into subgroups of 18-55, 56-69 and 70-plus years, and around 150, 28 and 57 TCR-sequenced participants, respectively, were included in these subgroups. The paper as a whole reports these results and caveats: Conclusions about previously exposed vaccinees are limited because only five to seven AZD1222 recipients were SARS-CoV-2 seropositive at baseline. Because no day 14 peak-response samples were available, repertoires were characterized only after the peak T cell response. In the small 56-69-year group, the increase in depth fell short of significance, most likely because of low power. The vaccine-associated CD4 TCRs covered the entire spike protein, and the dominant responses fell in regions 160-218 and 743-854. After two AZD1222 doses, spike-specific TCR breadth and depth were significantly higher than at day 0 and than in MenACWY recipients. Reportedly, almost half of the unique spike-specific TCRs recognized epitopes lying outside the regions that are mutated in the B.1.351 and B.1.1.7 variants. Participants were mostly white British, with more females than males. The authors suggested clonal diversity may have been underestimated.

The CDR1 and CDR2 encoded by the germline V gene are SNHLY and FYNNEI. The CDR3, cysteine through phenylalanine, is 16 amino acids long. The only DNA kept is the CDR3, 48 bases in frame from the first base. Ends trimmed: V by 6 bases, J by 2 bases; bases unmatched to a gene: 10. Reading the label with the study, this specimen's time point is: baseline before first vaccination. Vaccinee samples were obtained from the UK trials COV001 and COV002, which included a single-blind randomized controlled phase 2/3 trial of AZD1222 (ChAdOx1 nCoV-19) in healthy adults. For TCRbeta chain sequencing, PBMC samples were collected from trial participants at day 0 and at day 28 after the second dose. The CDR3 regions of human TCRbeta chains were analyzed by immunosequencing. In the original analysis: TCRs in the repertoires were compared against a reference library of SARS-CoV-2-specific TCRs that had been generated with the MIRA antigen-specificity platform. Breadth meant the fraction of unique TCRs that were SARS-CoV-2-associated, whereas depth meant the fraction of total T cells that were SARS-CoV-2-associated. Using the MIRA data, each spike-specific TCR was assigned both to the spike region to which the TCR was reactive and to a CD4 or CD8 class. Log10-transformed breadth and depth values were compared by one-way ANOVA with Sidak's multiple comparisons tests. The immuneACCESS repertoire file appears here via TCRdb, limited to in-frame rearrangements. These files lack a portion of the clones; in checked studies, under half of the deficit traces to unresolved V genes, and the cause of the others is not known. D and trimming were read from the DNA, whereas the V and J calls and clone size are those reported in that table. The sample contains 100,000 to 110,000 clones, about nine tenths of them found a single time. The top ten hold 1.5% to 2% of the sample.

This clone was detected once. The target of this receptor is not known. No base-level quality is on record; no much larger clone is a single base apart. The sequence is built from TRBV2 and TRBJ2-7, and 10 junctional nucleotides match TRBD2. The material was peripheral blood, obtained on day 0 of AZD1222 vaccination. The source is an adult in good health. The DNA is TGTGCCAGCAGGCAACCAACTAGCGGGGATCCCTACGAGCAGTACTTC. Its amino acids are CASRQPTSGDPYEQYF.